This T cell receptor beta chain was found in a study of cytomegalovirus exposure and HLA in healthy donors (dated by TCRdb to about 2017). About the full investigation: According to an earlier analysis of a few hundred of the donors, about 179 million T cells yielded 117 million unique TCR beta sequences and about 300 Gb of sequence data. Around 320 gigabases of sequencing data and 70 million to 85 million unique TCR sequences were included in an early release covering under 650 HLA-typed donors. Among the approximately 430 genotyped donors, roughly 80% belonged to the genetic ancestry cluster associated with self-reported Caucasian donors. The study aimed to test whether cataloging public T cell receptors could reveal signatures of past pathogen exposure. The study profiled the T cell repertoires of around 700 subjects by immunosequencing and related them to cytomegalovirus serostatus. Along with the roughly 710-subject first cohort, a separate validation cohort of roughly 110 different subjects was used. To predict cytomegalovirus infection status, the study brought together high-throughput TCR immunosequencing, statistical association of individual TCRs with disease status, and machine learning. To study patterns of TCR occurrence, a later analysis re-analyzed previously published TCR beta repertoires from 700 or so donors and added high-resolution HLA genotyping. Rather than drawing on any new phenotypic data, the later analysis identified candidate immune exposures from TCR beta sequences and the way those sequences occurred across donors. In an earlier analysis of roughly 580 of the donors, high-throughput TCR beta sequencing was used to judge whether each TCR beta V gene segment behaved as functional or pseudogenic. Donor age, sex, ethnicity and CMV serostatus were compiled together with the repertoire data. A later genetic analysis took genome-wide SNP genotypes for 398 of the 666 donors and used that subset as a discovery cohort. All discovery cohort repertoires had been generated on a single sequencing platform. HLA typing covered class I and class II loci at four-digit resolution. Typing coverage differed by locus: A, B, C, DRB1 and DQB1 were typed in about 629-630 donors, DQA1 in approximately 520, DPA1 in over 600, and DPB1 in roughly 470. Four or five DR-DQ haplotypes were handled as single units for association and clustering, since linkage in the cohort was strong. Across some 400 genotyped donors of the cohort, an average of approximately 240,000 unique TCR beta nucleotide sequences per donor were sequenced, and approximately 17% of those sequences were non-productive. Results and caveats for the whole study, not just this receptor: In a later analysis, HLA-associated TCR beta chains were found to be more clonally expanded and to have lower generation probabilities than equally common non-associated chains. Linkage disequilibrium might explain the correlated functional status among segregating V segments, but an unknown experimental factor could not be ruled out. In a later genetic analysis, a missense DCLRE1C variant was associated with V-gene and J-gene trimming of TCR beta chains, and the association was replicated in an independent cohort. In a later analysis, the rate of TCR association differed among HLA loci, with DRB1 alleles having the most associated TCRs and HLA-C alleles having the fewest. Three of the identified cytomegalovirus-associated TCR beta chains were confirmed in vitro to be specific for cytomegalovirus antigens. CMV serostatus was the only immune exposure information available for the cohort. A group of highly shared sequence variants was considered likely to be a technical artifact of the sequencing pipeline. According to a later analysis, parvovirus B19, influenza, CMV and Epstein-Barr virus appeared linked to several top co-occurrence clusters. Most CMV-associated TCR beta chains appeared to be HLA-restricted in a later analysis, and the HLA associations seemed to be driven largely by CMV exposure. HLA typing was unavailable for some donors at each locus, so association tests used only the typed subset. Presence/absence analyses assumed roughly uniform sequencing depth across donors, an assumption that may not hold. Cytomegalovirus status was reported to be diagnosed by the classifier with high specificity and sensitivity in both the original and validation cohorts. Because counts were too low, seventeen rarely observed V segments, including chromosome 9 orphons, were excluded from the earlier analysis of under 650 of the donors. In this cohort, only TCR beta chains were sequenced, and detectable features were limited by the absence of alpha or paired-chain data. In a later analysis, some 18,000 TCR beta sequences were associated with specific HLA alleles at a false discovery rate of 0.05. Because the 87-base-pair reads could not distinguish some IMGT-functional V segments, including TRBV6-2 and TRBV6-3, those segments were excluded. In the study, approximately 160 TCR beta chains were listed as associated with cytomegalovirus. Across donors, most TCR sequences were observed very rarely, whereas some public TCRs were present in many individuals. In a later genetic analysis, fewer N-insertions in productive TCRs were reported among donors in an Asian-associated ancestry cluster than the 666-donor mean. A further reported finding was that TCR beta sequences accurately predicted the HLA-A and HLA-B alleles for most subjects in the first cohort. In an earlier analysis of roughly 500 of the donors, most TCR beta V segments appeared in productive rearrangements about 87% or about 30% of the time, broadly matching IMGT annotations. The authors suggested that the approach could potentially be extended to other disease states and immunological phenotypes. When HLA alleles, especially DR and DQ, strongly co-occurred, TCR associations were difficult to assign to individual alleles.

Library generation was performed with the immunoSEQ multiplex PCR assay. For the multiplex PCR, a mixture combining 60 forward primers for TCR Vbeta segments and 13 reverse primers for TCR Jbeta segments was used. Amplification of the CDR3 region of rearranged TCR beta genes was performed with a multiplex PCR assay on genomic DNA. Amplified TCR beta libraries were sequenced as 87-base-pair reads on the Illumina HiSeq System. Per the original workflow: A later analysis counted about 80 million unique TCR beta chains across the 550 to 800 repertoires, and some 11 million of these chains were shared by at least two donors. To remove PCR and sequencing errors, raw reads were error-corrected and collapsed into unique sequences using a nearest-neighbor algorithm that merged closely related sequences. Alignment of CDR3 sequences to IMGT reference sequences was used to assign V, D and J gene segments. For a sequence to be retained, a match of at least six nucleotides to both a V gene segment and a J gene segment was required. Rearrangements were classified as productive when the CDR3 lacked stop codons and remained in frame with V and J, and all other rearrangements were classified as non-productive. Following IMGT convention, CDR3 was defined as the stretch from the second conserved V-encoded cysteine to the conserved J-encoded phenylalanine. In an earlier analysis of around 570 of the donors, sequences lacking an unambiguous match to a single V gene segment were excluded. An earlier analysis of a few hundred of the donors classified V segments as functional when productive rearrangements were above 56.7% and as segregating when the standard deviation between donors was above 5%. A statistical classification framework was built for diagnosing cytomegalovirus status from the catalog of TCR beta chain sequences. In a later analysis, TCR nucleotide sequences were compared against IMGT/GENE-DB human TR gene sequences so that V and J genes could be assigned. Using the TCRdist pipeline, a later analysis assigned CDR3 sequences along with most-parsimonious VDJ recombination scenarios. In a later analysis, every TCR beta chain was defined by the combination of its CDR3 amino acid sequence and its V-gene family, and reads without a unique V-gene family were dropped. As a way to deal with suspected cross-contamination and a sequencing artifact, a later analysis dropped approximately 570 nucleotide sequences that were highly shared and had low generation probability. A later analysis calculated a clonal expansion index for each public chain from normalized within-repertoire ranks of inferred template counts. A later analysis computed generation probabilities with a VDJ recombination model fitted to out-of-frame rearrangements, and checked the results against IGoR. A later analysis scored TCR-TCR, TCR-HLA and TCR-CMV co-occurrence with hypergeometric tests, applying a repertoire-size bias correction to TCR pairs. To estimate false discovery rates, a later analysis permuted the HLA or CMV assignments 20 times. In a later analysis, co-occurring TCRs were grouped using DBSCAN, with TCRdist sequence similarity added in when clustering inside HLA-allele-positive subsets. Co-occurrence clustering excluded repertoires with fewer than 30,000 or more than 120,000 public chains, plus five with anomalous nucleotide sharing. TCRdb mirrors the immuneACCESS table, restricted to in-frame sequences. Some clones are absent from its copies; in checked studies, under half trace to an unresolved V gene, and the reason for the others is unknown. The V and J calls and clone size were taken over from that table, and D and trimming were inferred from the DNA. The sample table records roughly 160,000 clones; roughly 83% of these occur just once. 0.8% to 1.3% of the sample is held by the ten biggest clonotypes.

Including cysteine and phenylalanine, the CDR3 has 13 amino acids. The entry retains the CDR3 DNA only, 39 bases that are in frame from base 1. CDR1 and CDR2, per the germline V gene (reference sequence), are SEHNR and FQNEAQ. The germline V and J ends show losses of 5 bases and 3 bases respectively, and no gene match explains 3 bases of the junction. About this clone itself: No cognate antigen has been identified for it. Per-nucleotide qualities are absent, and no much larger clonotype sits a single base away.

In total, more than 500 healthy bone marrow donors made up the cohort. All cohort members were sampled while nominally healthy, although unrecorded immune exposures were likely present. The donor was CMV seronegative and belonged to the group of over 300 seronegative cohort members. A peripheral blood sample was provided by each donor, and peripheral blood mononuclear cells were used for TCR beta sequencing. The Qiagen DNeasy Blood Extraction Kit was used to extract genomic DNA from the blood cell samples. The V and J segments used are TRBV7-9 and TRBJ2-7; 8 central nucleotides agree with TRBD2. The sequenced sample consisted of PBMCs. The sequence came from a man aged 25-45 years in good health and CMV-seronegative. The DNA is TGTGCCAGCAGCCGGCGGGGGGACTACGAGCAGTACTTC. This is translated as CASSRRGDYEQYF.